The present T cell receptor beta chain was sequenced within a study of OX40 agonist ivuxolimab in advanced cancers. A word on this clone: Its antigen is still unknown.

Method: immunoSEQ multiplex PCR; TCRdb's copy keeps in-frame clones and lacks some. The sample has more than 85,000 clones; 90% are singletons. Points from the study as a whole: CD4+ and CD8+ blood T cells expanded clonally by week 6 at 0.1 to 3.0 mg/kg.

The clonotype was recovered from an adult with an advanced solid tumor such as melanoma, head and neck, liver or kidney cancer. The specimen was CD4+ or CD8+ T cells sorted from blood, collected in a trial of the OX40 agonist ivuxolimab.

The CDR3 spells CASSLTDSEVYEQYF. The CDR3 nucleotides read TGTGCCAGCAGCCTCACGGACAGCGAGGTCTACGAGCAGTACTTC. The chain carries TRBV11-2 and TRBJ2-7, with D perhaps TRBD1 (6 bases). This CDR3 spans 15 amino acids. V was pared by 5 bases and J by 3 bases, with 17 bases between. Germline loops: CDR1 SGHAT, CDR2 FQNNGV.